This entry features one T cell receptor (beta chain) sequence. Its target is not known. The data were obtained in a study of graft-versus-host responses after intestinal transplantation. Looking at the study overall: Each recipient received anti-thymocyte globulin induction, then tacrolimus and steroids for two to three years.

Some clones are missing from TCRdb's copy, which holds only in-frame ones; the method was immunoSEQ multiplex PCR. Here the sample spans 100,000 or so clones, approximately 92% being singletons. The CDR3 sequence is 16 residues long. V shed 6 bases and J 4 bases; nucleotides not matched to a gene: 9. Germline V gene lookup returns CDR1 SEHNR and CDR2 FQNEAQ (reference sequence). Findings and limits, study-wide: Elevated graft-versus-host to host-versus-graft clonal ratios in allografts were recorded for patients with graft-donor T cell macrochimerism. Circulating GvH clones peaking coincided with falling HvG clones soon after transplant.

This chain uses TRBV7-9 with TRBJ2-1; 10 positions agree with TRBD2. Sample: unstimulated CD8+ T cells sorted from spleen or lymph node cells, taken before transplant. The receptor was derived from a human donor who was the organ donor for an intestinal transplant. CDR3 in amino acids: CASRGKAGGKYNEQFF. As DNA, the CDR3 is TGTGCCAGCAGGGGTAAAGCGGGAGGGAAGTACAATGAGCAGTTCTTC.